This T cell receptor (beta chain) appears in the sequencing data of a study of T cells in Graves' hyperthyroidism and ophthalmopathy. The source material, RNA transcripts, was used to amplify TCR beta CDR3 regions. HTBI primers were used for first-round RT-PCR of the TCR CDR3. TCRdb re-analysed the multiplex PCR reads in MiXCR, keeping a single row per CDR3 protein. The repertoire consists of about 640,000 distinct CDR3 sequences, with less than 25% occurring once and the leading ten covering 34%. This clonotype was detected a few times. Lactation, pregnancy, other autoimmune disease or uncontrolled infection excluded patients. Each diagnosis was grounded in clinical symptoms, serum thyroxine and TRAb, thyroid ultrasound, and orbital computed tomography. CDR3 size: 15 residues. The V gene's germline CDR1 is SGHVS and CDR2 FQNEAQ. V lost 4 bases, J lost 3 bases, and 15 bases lay in between.

This sequence was found in a young man with Graves' ophthalmopathy. Sequenced input: blood. V gene TRBV7-8 combines with J gene TRBJ2-5; D is perhaps TRBD2 (5 bases). The CDR3 protein is CASSSLLGPKETQYF. CDR3 nucleotides: TGTGCCAGCAGCTCCCTACTAGGTCCCAAAGAGACCCAGTACTTC.